The following is a T cell receptor (beta chain) sequence with its context. Antigen unknown. Naive, central memory, regulatory and stem cell-like memory cells within the CD4+ compartment were sorted using CD45RO/CCR7/CD25/CD127/CD95/CD27. These data come from a study of beta chain features in type 1 diabetes. Sequencing targeted expressed TCRB transcripts, as all isolated RNA had been reverse transcribed. Method: immunoSEQ multiplex PCR; TCRdb's copy keeps in-frame clones and lacks some. The table has 600,000 to 750,000 clones, over 10% seen once. From germline, CDR1 is SGDLS and CDR2 YYNGEE. This CDR3 has 14 residues. Trimming removed 0 bases from V and 2 bases from J, with 9 bases in between. Study-wide results and limits: In every one of the four CD4+ subsets, TCRB CDR3s were moderately but significantly shorter in Type 1 diabetes patients. The study found that naive, central memory and Treg TCRB repertoires appeared more similar in patients than in healthy donors. Diminished insertions and augmented deletions at VDJ junctions characterized type 1 diabetes patients.

Sequenced: naive CD4+ T cells from blood. The source of this sequence is a man younger than 45 with type 1 diabetes. The chain recombines TRBV9 with TRBJ2-7; the D gene could be TRBD1 or TRBD2 (5 bases each). The CDR3 region is CASSVGRETYEQYF. The CDR3 bases are TGTGCCAGCAGCGTAGGCAGGGAGACCTACGAGCAGTACTTC. The complete variable domain, with remaining parts taken from reference TRBV9 and TRBJ2-7, reads DSGVTQTPKHLITATGQRVTLRCSPRSGDLSVYWYQQSLDQGLQFLIQYYNGEERAKGNILERFSAQQFPDLHSELNLSSLELGDSALYFCASSVGRETYEQYFGPGTRLTVT.